The rows below give T cell receptor beta chains drawn from one sample of a study of graft-versus-host responses after intestinal transplantation. These TCRs' antigens remain unknown. Produced via immunoSEQ multiplex PCR; TCRdb's table is partial and in-frame only. This table holds about 59,000 clones, 90% to 95% found once. The sample was unstimulated CD4+ T cells sorted from spleen or lymph node cells, taken before transplant. The source of these receptors is a human donor who was the organ donor for an intestinal transplant. The CDR3 runs from the conserved cysteine through the conserved F or W. A D gene is named only where the DNA matches it firmly. Part of the rows lack a size; the others show once, few, many or a class for expanded clones.

D	V	J	size	DNA	CDR3
.	TRBV6-6	TRBJ2-1	.	TGTGCCAGCAGTTACCACAGGCTCAGCTCCTACAATGAGCAGTTCTTC	CASSYHRLSSYNEQFF
.	TRBV11-2	TRBJ1-2	.	TGTGCCAGCAGCTTAAGGGCAGGGAGTGCGAATGGCTACACCTTC	CASSLRAGSANGYTF
.	TRBV18	TRBJ2-4	.	TGTGCCAGCTCACCACCGGGGCTTTTAGCCAAAAACATTCAGTACTTC	CASSPPGLLAKNIQYF
.	TRBV2	TRBJ1-3	.	TGTGCCAGCAGTTTAGGTAACTCTGGAAACACCATATATTTT	CASSLGNSGNTIYF
.	TRBV19	TRBJ1-1	.	TGTGCCAGTAGTAGGGGGAACACTGAAGCTTTCTTT	CASSRGNTEAFF
TRBD2	TRBV7-2	TRBJ2-5	.	TGTGCCAGCAGCTGGGAGCTAGCGGGGGCGGGAGAGCAGTACTTC	CASSWELAGAGEQYF
TRBD1	TRBV6-6	TRBJ1-1	.	TGTGCCAGCAGTTACCCCACAGGGGGCAACACTGAAGCTTTCTTT	CASSYPTGGNTEAFF
.	TRBV13	TRBJ1-2	.	TGTGCCAGCAGCTTCTCACTCCTAGGGCCGGGCTACACCTTC	CASSFSLLGPGYTF
TRBD2	TRBV9	TRBJ2-5	.	TGTGCCAGCAGCCCCCACCTAGCGGGGGGGCCAGGGGAGACCCAGTACTTC	CASSPHLAGGPGETQYF
.	TRBV18	TRBJ1-1	.	TGTGCCAGCTCACCAGGGAACACTGAAGCTTTCTTT	CASSPGNTEAFF
.	TRBV27	TRBJ1-5	.	TGTGCCAGCAGACCCGGGTGGGGTGGAAGCAATCAGCCCCAGCATTTT	CASRPGWGGSNQPQHF
TRBD2	TRBV5-4	TRBJ2-3	once	TGTGCCAGCAACTTCGGGGGGATCGGGACAGATACGCAGTATTTT	CASNFGGIGTDTQYF
.	TRBV10-3	TRBJ1-6	.	TGTGCCATCAGTGGGGCCACCAATTCACCCCTCCACTTT	CAISGATNSPLHF
.	TRBV7-2	TRBJ2-1	.	TGTGCCAGCAGCCAAACACCGACCGGCGAGCAGTTCTTC	CASSQTPTGEQFF
TRBD1	TRBV11-2	TRBJ2-7	.	TGTGCCAGCAGCGCCGCGGACAGGGCATCCTACGAGCAGTACTTC	CASSAADRASYEQYF
.	TRBV4-1	TRBJ2-7	once	TGCGCCAGCAGCCAAGACGACAGTACCGAGCAGTACTTC	CASSQDDSTEQYF
.	TRBV5-5	TRBJ2-7	.	TGTGCCAGCAGCTTGGTCCAGTACGAGCAGTACTTC	CASSLVQYEQYF
.	TRBV2	TRBJ1-5	.	TGTGCCAGCAGTCCACGGGGAACAAATCAGCCCCAGCATTTT	CASSPRGTNQPQHF
.	TRBV5-8	TRBJ2-3	once	TGTGCCGTACTCTTATCCCGCCGCGATACGCAGTATTTT	CAVLLSRRDTQYF
.	TRBV20-1	TRBJ1-6	.	TGCAGTGCTAGAGGCGGTTCACCCCTCCACTTT	CSARGGSPLHF
TRBD1	TRBV9	TRBJ2-4	once	TGTGCCAGCTCTTCCGGGACAGGCAAAAACATTCAGTACTTC	CASSSGTGKNIQYF
TRBD2	TRBV5-1	TRBJ2-1	.	TGCGCCAGCAGCTTGCTAGCGGGGGCGAACAATGAGCAGTTCTTC	CASSLLAGANNEQFF
TRBD1	TRBV4-3	TRBJ1-2	once	TGCGCCAGCAGCCAAGATCCGACAGGGGGCTATGGCTACACCTTC	CASSQDPTGGYGYTF
TRBD1	TRBV6-6	TRBJ1-2	.	TGTGCCAGCAGCTTCTCTGTCAGGGGGCGCGTTGGCTACACCTTC	CASSFSVRGRVGYTF
TRBD2	TRBV19	TRBJ2-2	.	TGTGCCAGTAGTTCGGGACTAGCGGACACCGGGGAGCTGTTTTTT	CASSSGLADTGELFF
TRBD1	TRBV7-3	TRBJ1-2	.	TGTGCCAGCAGCTTCACTCTCTCCGGGACAGGGGGCTTCCATGGCTACACCTTC	CASSFTLSGTGGFHGYTF
.	TRBV2	TRBJ1-2	.	TGTGCCAGCAGTCCTGGTCTAAACTATGGCTACACCTTC	CASSPGLNYGYTF
TRBD1	TRBV7-2	TRBJ1-6	.	TGTGCCAGCAGCTTCGGACAGGGAGGGAATTCACCCCTCCACTTT	CASSFGQGGNSPLHF
TRBD2	TRBV9	TRBJ2-2	.	TGTGCCAGCAGCGAACTAGCGGGGGGGCTGAACACCGGGGAGCTGTTTTTT	CASSELAGGLNTGELFF
.	TRBV7-7	TRBJ1-5	.	TGTGCTAGCAGCTTAGCGGAGAATCAGCCCCAGCATTTT	CASSLAENQPQHF
TRBD2	TRBV5-1	TRBJ2-7	once	TGCGCCAGCAGCTTGGGGCTAGCGGGGGCCCACAAGTACTTC	CASSLGLAGAHKYF
TRBD1	TRBV27	TRBJ1-5	.	TGTGCCAGCAGTTCGTACAGGGGCCATCAGCCCCAGCATTTT	CASSSYRGHQPQHF
.	TRBV7-9	TRBJ1-4	.	TGTGCCAGCAGCTCCAGGGCTGAAAAACTGTTTTTT	CASSSRAEKLFF
TRBD2	TRBV11-2	TRBJ2-1	.	TGTGCCAGCAGCCAGCGGACTAGCGGCGTTTCCTACAATGAGCAGTTCTTC	CASSQRTSGVSYNEQFF
.	TRBV30	TRBJ1-1	once	TGTGCCTGGAGTGTAATTTATCAAGTGAACACTGAAGCTTTCTTT	CAWSVIYQVNTEAFF
.	TRBV20-1	TRBJ1-1	few	TGCAGTGCTAGAGGGAACACTGAAGCTTTCTTT	CSARGNTEAFF
.	TRBV4-3	TRBJ2-7	.	TGCGCCAGCAGCCAAGATCTTCGAGGGGGTAGTTACTACGAGCAGTACTTC	CASSQDLRGGSYYEQYF
TRBD1	TRBV10-2	TRBJ1-5	.	TGCGCCAGCAGAGACGACAGGGGCTGGCAGCCCCAGCATTTT	CASRDDRGWQPQHF
TRBD1	TRBV7-2	TRBJ2-7	.	TGTGCCAGCAGCCCCCAGCTCCAGGACAGGGTACACGAGCAGTACTTC	CASSPQLQDRVHEQYF
TRBD2	TRBV5-4	TRBJ2-1	.	TGTGCCAGCAGCTTGTCCCCTAGCGGGGGCCAAAATGAGCAGTTCTTC	CASSLSPSGGQNEQFF
.	TRBV7-9	TRBJ1-4	.	TGTGCCAGCAGCTTAAACGACTGGGCAACTAATGAAAAACTGTTTTTT	CASSLNDWATNEKLFF
.	TRBV21-1	TRBJ1-1	.	TGTGCCAGCAGCAACCGGGACTTCGGGAACACTGAAGCTTTCTTT	CASSNRDFGNTEAFF
.	TRBV15	TRBJ1-5	.	TGTGCCACCAGCAGCAATCAGCCCCAGCATTTT	CATSSNQPQHF
.	TRBV5-1	TRBJ2-6	.	TGCGCCAGCAGTTTTTCGGGGGCTGGGGCCAACGTCCTGACTTTC	CASSFSGAGANVLTF
TRBD1	TRBV7-2	TRBJ1-5	.	TGTGCCAGCAGCTCCCAGGGGGCGGACAATCAGCCCCAGCATTTT	CASSSQGADNQPQHF
.	TRBV25-1	TRBJ2-5	.	TGTGCCAGCAGTGAATTAGGGGGCCAAGAGACCCAGTACTTC	CASSELGGQETQYF
TRBD1	TRBV19	TRBJ1-2	.	TGTGCCACCAACAGGGGTAGATACGGCTACACCTTC	CATNRGRYGYTF
.	TRBV5-1	TRBJ2-3	.	TGCGCCAGCAGCTTGGGACAGGACTGGGTAGGGCAGTATTTT	CASSLGQDWVGQYF
TRBD1	TRBV7-2	TRBJ1-4	.	TGTGCCAGCAGCTTGCTAGGCCAGGGGGGTGAAAAACTGTTTTTT	CASSLLGQGGEKLFF
.	TRBV19	TRBJ2-7	.	TGTGCCAGTAGTATGCAACAGGGAAACTACGAGCAGTACTTC	CASSMQQGNYEQYF